This T cell receptor (beta chain) was retrieved from a study of patients and donors after allogeneic stem cell transplantation. This clonotype was counted only a few times. TCRdb independently ran MiXCR on the RT-PCR reads; one entry per CDR3 protein. Here the sample spans 190,000 or so distinct CDR3 sequences, 35% to 45% being singletons. Trimming took off 4 bases at V and 7 bases at J, with 14 bases between the two ends. The CDR3 has 14 residues. The receptor was derived from a human donor who was either an allogeneic HSCT recipient or a stem cell or donor lymphocyte infusion donor (not recorded which). It is not recorded whose cells these are; they may come from a transplant donor. The chain has TRBV12-3 or TRBV12-4 and TRBJ1-5; no reliable D call. Sequenced material: blood, either unsorted or a sorted T cell fraction (not recorded which). CDR3 region: CASSSTDGGQPQHF. The CDR3 nucleotides are TGTGCCAGCAGTTCCACCGACGGAGGCCAGCCCCAGCATTTT.